This T cell receptor (beta chain) was sequenced during a study of blood T cell repertoires in COVID-19. Study background: T cells, B-cell-depleted T cells, or PBMCs supplied cDNA or gDNA.

Sequenced by immunoSEQ multiplex PCR; TCRdb stores in-frame clones only, minus some. The sample comprises about 300,000 clones, under 90% of which are singletons, and less than 4.5% rests with the top ten. Participants' own reports of clinical history determined their cohort assignment. Trimming took 4 bases from V and 0 from J, leaving 19 bases between them. Germline V CDR1 and CDR2: KGHDR, SFDVKD. CDR3 length: 18 residues. The source material was PBMCs or T cells enriched from blood (not recorded which). The chain has TRBV24-1 and TRBJ2-3; D is unresolved. The clonotype originates from a man under 40 who had recovered from COVID-19. The CDR3 region is CATSDPNSKQASTDTQYF. CDR3 bases: TGTGCCACCAGTGACCCCAATTCAAAGCAGGCTAGCACAGATACGCAGTATTTT.